The rows below give T cell receptor beta chains drawn from one sample of a study of blood T cell repertoires in COVID-19. TCRdb's table, derived via immunoSEQ multiplex PCR, lists solely in-frame clones and lacks some. The data contain under 130,000 clones, approximately 89% of them singletons. Material: peripheral blood. All receptors come from a woman of 80 years or more in a cohort sampled during active COVID-19. Each CDR3 is given with its conserved first and last residue. A D gene is named only where the DNA matches it firmly. Clone size is stated in some rows and not others, as once, few, many or a class when expanded.

len	abundance	d_gene	j_gene	v_gene	CDR3aa	CDR3nt
13	NA	TRBD1	TRBJ1-2	TRBV7-2	CASSFGQVEGYTF	TGTGCCAGCAGCTTCGGACAGGTTGAAGGCTACACCTTC
15	NA	NA	TRBJ2-5	TRBV10-1	CASSESIFTGETQYF	TGCGCCAGCAGTGAGTCTATCTTTACGGGGGAGACCCAGTACTTC
15	NA	NA	TRBJ1-5	TRBV2	CASSPTGTSNQPQHF	TGTGCCAGCAGTCCCACCGGTACGAGCAATCAGCCCCAGCATTTT
17	NA	TRBD1	TRBJ2-6	TRBV3-1/TRBV3-2	CASSHGQGVGGANVLTF	TGTGCCAGCAGCCATGGACAGGGGGTAGGTGGGGCCAACGTCCTGACTTTC
14	NA	TRBD1	TRBJ1-2	TRBV5-1	CASSSSGGAIGYTF	TGCGCCAGCAGCTCCTCAGGGGGCGCGATTGGCTACACCTTC
13	NA	NA	TRBJ1-5	TRBV6-5	CAILRGGSGPQHF	TGTGCCATCCTACGGGGGGGTTCGGGGCCCCAGCATTTT
17	NA	TRBD2	TRBJ2-1	TRBV5-1	CASSLGGFSGRGDEQFF	TGCGCCAGCAGCCTGGGGGGATTTAGCGGGAGGGGCGATGAGCAGTTCTTC
13	many	NA	TRBJ1-1	TRBV3-1/TRBV3-2	CASSQFRATEAFF	TGTGCCAGCAGCCAATTCAGGGCCACTGAAGCTTTCTTT
19	NA	NA	TRBJ1-2	TRBV5-1	CASSLEGPGTHYKKDGYTF	TGCGCCAGCAGCCTAGAAGGTCCAGGGACTCATTACAAAAAGGATGGCTACACCTTC
16	NA	TRBD2	TRBJ2-5	TRBV18	CASSPPTSGSLETQYF	TGTGCCAGCTCACCACCGACTAGCGGGAGTTTGGAGACCCAGTACTTC
16	NA	NA	TRBJ2-2	TRBV7-6	CASSRETFANTGELFF	TGTGCCAGCAGCCGAGAAACGTTCGCGAACACCGGGGAGCTGTTTTTT
18	NA	TRBD2	TRBJ2-1	TRBV4-2	CASSQGGTSGGAGNEQFF	TGTGCCAGCAGCCAAGGCGGGACTAGCGGGGGGGCCGGCAATGAGCAGTTCTTC
14	NA	NA	TRBJ1-5	TRBV28	CASSRSGLNQPQHF	TGTGCCAGCAGCCGGAGCGGGTTAAATCAGCCCCAGCATTTT
13	once	NA	TRBJ2-2	TRBV5-1	CASSLGHTGELFF	TGCGCCAGCAGCTTGGGGCACACCGGGGAGCTGTTTTTT
14	NA	NA	TRBJ1-1	TRBV19	CASSPRLAGTEAFF	TGTGCCAGTAGTCCCCGTTTGGCGGGGACTGAAGCTTTCTTT
15	NA	TRBD1	TRBJ1-6	TRBV19	CASKTTGTGNSPLHF	TGTGCCAGTAAAACAACCGGGACAGGGAATTCACCCCTCCACTTT
17	NA	TRBD1	TRBJ2-7	TRBV10-2	CASSESPGRTGRNEQYF	TGCGCCAGCAGTGAGTCTCCCGGGCGGACAGGACGGAACGAGCAGTACTTC
17	once	NA	TRBJ2-2	TRBV19	CASSIDLVGVQTGELFF	TGTGCCAGTAGTATAGACTTGGTAGGAGTTCAAACCGGGGAGCTGTTTTTT
14	NA	NA	TRBJ2-1	TRBV10-1	CASSEPVFCDEQFF	TGCGCCAGCAGTGAGCCCGTTTTTTGCGATGAGCAGTTCTTC
14	NA	NA	TRBJ1-1	TRBV10-1	CVSPSGGMNTEAFF	TGCGTCTCGCCGTCGGGGGGTATGAACACTGAAGCTTTCTTT
16	NA	TRBD2	TRBJ2-3	TRBV25-1	CASSENSGGATDTQYF	TGTGCCAGCAGTGAAAATAGCGGGGGGGCCACAGATACGCAGTATTTT
14	NA	TRBD1	TRBJ2-7	TRBV5-1	CASSTGTGTYEQYF	TGCGCCAGCAGTACCGGGACAGGTACCTACGAGCAGTACTTC
16	NA	NA	TRBJ1-3	TRBV29-1	CSVEIGRRGSGNTIYF	TGCAGCGTTGAGATCGGGCGCCGGGGTTCTGGAAACACCATATATTTT
16	NA	TRBD2	TRBJ2-3	TRBV9	CASSVGLAGMTDTQYF	TGTGCCAGCAGCGTAGGACTAGCGGGGATGACAGATACGCAGTATTTT
16	NA	TRBD1	TRBJ2-1	TRBV24-1	CATSDMGQGSYNEQFF	TGTGCCACCAGTGATATGGGACAGGGCTCCTACAATGAGCAGTTCTTC
11	NA	NA	TRBJ2-3	TRBV7-9	CASSPTDTQYF	TGTGCCAGCAGCCCGACAGATACGCAGTATTTT
12	NA	NA	TRBJ2-5	TRBV2	CASSRVQETQYF	TGTGCCAGCAGTCGGGTCCAAGAGACCCAGTACTTC
20	NA	TRBD2	TRBJ2-5	TRBV5-1	CASSTGTSGGANPSGETQYF	TGCGCCAGCAGCACAGGGACTAGCGGGGGGGCGAATCCATCAGGAGAGACCCAGTACTTC
15	NA	TRBD2	TRBJ2-7	TRBV7-2	CASSAASGGVYEQYF	TGTGCCAGCAGCGCCGCTAGCGGGGGGGTCTACGAGCAGTACTTC
13	NA	NA	TRBJ2-3	TRBV6-5	CASRTHSTDTQYF	TGTGCCAGCAGGACACATAGCACAGATACGCAGTATTTT
13	NA	TRBD2	TRBJ2-7	TRBV15	CAATKAGSDEQYF	TGTGCCGCTACAAAAGCGGGAAGCGACGAGCAGTACTTC
15	NA	TRBD2	TRBJ2-1	TRBV19	CAARASGSSYNEQFF	TGTGCCGCCCGGGCTAGCGGGAGCTCCTACAATGAGCAGTTCTTC
16	NA	NA	TRBJ1-5	TRBV24-1	CATSDETWGGNQPQHF	TGTGCCACCAGTGATGAAACTTGGGGCGGCAATCAGCCCCAGCATTTT
16	NA	NA	TRBJ2-5	TRBV19	CASSKPTGMSGETQYF	TGTGCCAGTAGTAAACCCACAGGGATGAGTGGAGAGACCCAGTACTTC
18	NA	TRBD1	TRBJ1-3	TRBV7-9	CASSPWTGKEKKENTIYF	TGTGCCAGCAGCCCATGGACAGGGAAGGAAAAAAAGGAGAACACCATATATTTT
14	few	NA	TRBJ2-5	TRBV6-2/TRBV6-3	CASSYPAGQETQYF	TGTGCCAGCAGTTACCCTGCAGGCCAAGAGACCCAGTACTTC
19	NA	TRBD2	TRBJ2-3	TRBV6-4	CASSDSHGLAGSNPDTQYF	TGTGCCAGCAGTGACTCCCACGGACTAGCGGGGTCCAACCCGGATACGCAGTATTTT
16	NA	NA	TRBJ2-7	TRBV15	CATSRDLGAGSGEQYF	TGTGCCACCAGCAGAGATTTGGGTGCCGGGAGTGGCGAGCAGTACTTC
15	NA	TRBD2	TRBJ2-7	TRBV4-2	CASSQPASGSYEQYF	TGTGCCAGCAGCCAGCCCGCTAGCGGGAGCTACGAGCAGTACTTC
13	NA	NA	TRBJ1-1	TRBV29-1	CSADQAVNTEAFF	TGCAGCGCCGACCAGGCCGTGAACACTGAAGCTTTCTTT
13	NA	NA	TRBJ2-7	TRBV19	CASSGGTASEQYF	TGTGCCAGTAGTGGCGGGACCGCTAGCGAGCAGTACTTC
15	NA	NA	TRBJ2-7	TRBV27	CASSAITRLSYEQYF	TGTGCCAGCAGTGCGATTACTAGACTCTCCTACGAGCAGTACTTC
12	NA	NA	TRBJ2-7	TRBV7-9	CASGDRTYEQYF	TGTGCCAGCGGCGACAGGACCTACGAGCAGTACTTC
20	NA	TRBD2	TRBJ2-1	TRBV7-7	CASSLGPRTSGGGSYNEQFF	TGTGCTAGCAGCTTAGGGCCCCGGACTAGCGGGGGTGGCTCCTACAATGAGCAGTTCTTC
15	NA	NA	TRBJ2-7	TRBV18	CASSHDRPSSYEQYF	TGTGCCAGCTCACACGACAGGCCCAGCTCCTACGAGCAGTACTTC
15	NA	NA	TRBJ2-5	TRBV19	CASKGEAGKTETQYF	TGTGCCAGTAAAGGGGAAGCAGGGAAGACGGAGACCCAGTACTTC
12	once	NA	TRBJ1-2	TRBV27	CASAKNNYGYTF	TGTGCCAGCGCGAAAAATAACTATGGCTACACCTTC
15	NA	TRBD1	TRBJ1-3	TRBV9	CASSVGQGAGNTIYF	TGTGCCAGCAGCGTAGGGCAGGGGGCCGGAAACACCATATATTTT
12	NA	TRBD1	TRBJ1-1	TRBV6-1	CASSDSRGRAFF	TGTGCCAGCAGTGACAGCAGGGGGCGAGCTTTCTTT
12	NA	TRBD1	TRBJ2-5	TRBV19	CASTGQGGTQYF	TGTGCCAGCACAGGACAGGGGGGGACCCAGTACTTC